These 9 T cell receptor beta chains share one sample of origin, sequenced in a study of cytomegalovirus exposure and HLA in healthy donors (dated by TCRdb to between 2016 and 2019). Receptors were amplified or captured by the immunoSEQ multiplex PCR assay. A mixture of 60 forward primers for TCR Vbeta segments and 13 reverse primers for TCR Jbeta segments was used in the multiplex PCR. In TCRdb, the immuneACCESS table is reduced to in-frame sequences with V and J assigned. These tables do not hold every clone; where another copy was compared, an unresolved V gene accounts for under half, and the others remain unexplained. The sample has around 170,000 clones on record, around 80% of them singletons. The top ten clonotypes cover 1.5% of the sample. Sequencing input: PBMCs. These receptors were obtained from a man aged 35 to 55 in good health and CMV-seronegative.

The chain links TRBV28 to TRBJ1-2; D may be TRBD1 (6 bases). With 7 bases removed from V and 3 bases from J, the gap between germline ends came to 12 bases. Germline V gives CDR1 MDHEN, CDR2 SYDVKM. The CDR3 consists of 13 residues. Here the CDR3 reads CASKVQGYYGYTF. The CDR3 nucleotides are TGTGCCAGCAAGGTTCAGGGGTACTATGGCTACACCTTC.

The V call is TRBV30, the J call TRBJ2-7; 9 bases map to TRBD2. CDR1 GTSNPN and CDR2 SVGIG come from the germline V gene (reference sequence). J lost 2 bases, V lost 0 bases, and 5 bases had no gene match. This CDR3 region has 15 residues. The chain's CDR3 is CAWSVLSGSTYEQYF. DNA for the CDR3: TGTGCCTGGAGTGTACTTAGCGGGAGTACCTACGAGCAGTACTTC.

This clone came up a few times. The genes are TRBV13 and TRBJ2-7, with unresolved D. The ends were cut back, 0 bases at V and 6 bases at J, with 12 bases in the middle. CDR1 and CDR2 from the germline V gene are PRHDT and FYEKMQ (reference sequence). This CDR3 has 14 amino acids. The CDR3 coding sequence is TGTGCCAGCAGCTTAGGCCGGCGGCTCGGCGAGCAGTACTTC. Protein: CASSLGRRLGEQYF.

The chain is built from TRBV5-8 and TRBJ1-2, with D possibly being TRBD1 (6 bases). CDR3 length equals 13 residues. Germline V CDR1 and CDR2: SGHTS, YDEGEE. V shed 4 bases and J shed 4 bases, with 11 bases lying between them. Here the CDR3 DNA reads TGTGCCAGCAGCCATGGGGGCATCTATGGCTACACCTTC. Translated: CASSHGGIYGYTF.

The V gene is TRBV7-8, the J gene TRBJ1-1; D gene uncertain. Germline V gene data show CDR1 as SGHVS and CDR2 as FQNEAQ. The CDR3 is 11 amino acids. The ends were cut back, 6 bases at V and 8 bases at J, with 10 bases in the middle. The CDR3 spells CASRGDIEAFF. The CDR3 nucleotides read TGTGCCAGCAGAGGTGACATCGAAGCTTTCTTT.

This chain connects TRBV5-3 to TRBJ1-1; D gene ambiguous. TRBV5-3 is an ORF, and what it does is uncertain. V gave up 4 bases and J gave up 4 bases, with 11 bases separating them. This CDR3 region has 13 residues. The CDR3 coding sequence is TGTGCCAGAAGCCTATCCGCGAGCACTGAAGCTTTCTTT. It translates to CARSLSASTEAFF.

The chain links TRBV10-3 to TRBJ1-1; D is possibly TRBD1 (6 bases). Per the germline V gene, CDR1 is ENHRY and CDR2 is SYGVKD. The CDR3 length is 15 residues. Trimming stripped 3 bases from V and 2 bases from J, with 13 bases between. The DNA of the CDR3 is TGTGCCATCAGTGACCCGGGACACCCAAACACTGAAGCTTTCTTT. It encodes CAISDPGHPNTEAFF.

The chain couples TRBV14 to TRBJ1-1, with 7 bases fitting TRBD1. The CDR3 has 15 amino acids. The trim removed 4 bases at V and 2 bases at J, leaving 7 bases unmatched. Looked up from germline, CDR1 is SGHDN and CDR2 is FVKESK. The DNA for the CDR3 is TGTGCCAGCAGCCCCCTGGGGACAGCCAACACTGAAGCTTTCTTT. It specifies CASSPLGTANTEAFF. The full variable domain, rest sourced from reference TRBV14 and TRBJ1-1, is EAGVTQFPSHSVIEKGQTVTLRCDPISGHDNLYWYRRVMGKEIKFLLHFVKESKQDESGMPNNRFLAERTGGTYSTLKVQPAELEDSGVYFCASSPLGTANTEAFFGQGTRLTVV.

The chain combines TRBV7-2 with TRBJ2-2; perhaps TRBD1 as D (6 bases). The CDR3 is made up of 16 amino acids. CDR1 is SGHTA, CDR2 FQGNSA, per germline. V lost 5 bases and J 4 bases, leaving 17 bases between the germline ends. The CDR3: CASSLSGVAVTGELFF. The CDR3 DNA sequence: TGTGCCAGCAGCCTGTCAGGGGTGGCGGTCACCGGGGAGCTGTTTTTT. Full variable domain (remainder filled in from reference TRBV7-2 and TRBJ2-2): GAGVSQSPSNKVTEKGKDVELRCDPISGHTALYWYRQSLGQGLEFLIYFQGNSAPDKSGLPSDRFSAERTGGSVSTLTIQRTQQEDSAVYLCASSLSGVAVTGELFFGEGSRLTVL.